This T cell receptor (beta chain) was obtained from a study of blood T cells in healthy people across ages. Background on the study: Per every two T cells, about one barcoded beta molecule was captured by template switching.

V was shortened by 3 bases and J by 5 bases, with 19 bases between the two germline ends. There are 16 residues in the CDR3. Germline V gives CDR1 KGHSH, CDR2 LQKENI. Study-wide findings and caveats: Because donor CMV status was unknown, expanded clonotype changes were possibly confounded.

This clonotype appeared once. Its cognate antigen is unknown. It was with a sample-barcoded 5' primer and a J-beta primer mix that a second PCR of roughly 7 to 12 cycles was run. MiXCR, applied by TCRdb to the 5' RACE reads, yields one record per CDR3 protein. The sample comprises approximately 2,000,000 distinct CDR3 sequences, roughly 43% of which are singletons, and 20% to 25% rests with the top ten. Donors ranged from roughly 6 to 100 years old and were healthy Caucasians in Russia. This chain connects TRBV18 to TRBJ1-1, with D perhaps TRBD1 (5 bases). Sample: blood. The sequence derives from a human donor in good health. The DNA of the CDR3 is TGTGCCAGCTCACCCTCCGACGCGGGGGTAGGAACTGAAGCTTTCTTT. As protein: CASSPSDAGVGTEAFF.